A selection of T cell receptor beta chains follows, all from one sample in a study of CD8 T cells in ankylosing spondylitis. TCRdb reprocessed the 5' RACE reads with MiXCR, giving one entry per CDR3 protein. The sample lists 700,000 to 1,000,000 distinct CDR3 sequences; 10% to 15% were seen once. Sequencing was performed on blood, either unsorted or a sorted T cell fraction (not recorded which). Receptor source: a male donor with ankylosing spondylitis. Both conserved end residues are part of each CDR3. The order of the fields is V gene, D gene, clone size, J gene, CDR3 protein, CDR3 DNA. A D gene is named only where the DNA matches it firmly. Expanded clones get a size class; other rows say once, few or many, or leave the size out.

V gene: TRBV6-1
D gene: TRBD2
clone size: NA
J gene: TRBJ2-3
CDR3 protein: CASSESLAGWIDTQYF
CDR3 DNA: TGTGCCAGCAGTGAATCTCTAGCGGGGTGGATAGATACGCAGTATTTT

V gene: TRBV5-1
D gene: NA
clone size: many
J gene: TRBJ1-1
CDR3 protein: CASSLQQTNTEAFF
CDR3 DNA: TGCGCCAGCAGCTTGCAACAGACGAACACTGAAGCTTTCTTT

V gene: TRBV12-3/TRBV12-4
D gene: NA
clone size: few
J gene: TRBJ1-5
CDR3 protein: CASSSQGWQPQHF
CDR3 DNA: TGTGCCAGCAGTTCGCAGGGATGGCAGCCCCAGCATTTT

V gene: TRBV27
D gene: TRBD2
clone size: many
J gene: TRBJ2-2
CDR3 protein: CASSRDYFGMSGELFF
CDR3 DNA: TGTGCCAGCAGTAGGGACTATTTTGGTATGTCCGGGGAGCTGTTTTTT

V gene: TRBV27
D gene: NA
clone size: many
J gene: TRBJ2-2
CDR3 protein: CASSFNAGELFF
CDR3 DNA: TGTGCCAGCAGTTTTAACGCCGGGGAGCTGTTTTTT

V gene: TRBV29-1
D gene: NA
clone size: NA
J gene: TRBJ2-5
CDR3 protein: CSVGAAAETQYF
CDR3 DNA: TGCAGCGTTGGAGCGGCCGCAGAGACCCAGTACTTC

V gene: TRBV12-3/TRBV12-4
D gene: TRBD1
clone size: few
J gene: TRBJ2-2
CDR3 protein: CASSSGQESNTGELFF
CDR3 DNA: TGTGCCAGCAGCTCGGGACAGGAATCCAACACCGGGGAGCTGTTTTTT

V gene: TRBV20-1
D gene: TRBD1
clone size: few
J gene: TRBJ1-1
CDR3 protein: CSARDRGIGTEAFF
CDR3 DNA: TGCAGTGCGCGGGACAGGGGGATTGGGACTGAAGCTTTCTTT

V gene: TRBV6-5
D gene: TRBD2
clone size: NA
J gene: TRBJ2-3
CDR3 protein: CASSYSPPGLAGGDTQYF
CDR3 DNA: TGTGCCAGCAGTTACTCTCCCCCGGGACTAGCGGGGGGTGATACGCAGTATTTT

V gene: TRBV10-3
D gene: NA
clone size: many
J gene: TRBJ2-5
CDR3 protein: CAIRDRSQETQYF
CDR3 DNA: TGTGCCATCAGAGACAGGTCCCAAGAGACCCAGTACTTC

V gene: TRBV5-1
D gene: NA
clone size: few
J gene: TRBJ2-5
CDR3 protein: CASSQLQGETQYF
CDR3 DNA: TGCGCCAGCAGCCAACTACAGGGAGAGACCCAGTACTTC

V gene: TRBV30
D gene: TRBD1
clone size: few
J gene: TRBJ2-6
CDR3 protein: CAWWFQGAGANVLTF
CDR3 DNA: TGTGCCTGGTGGTTCCAGGGGGCTGGGGCCAACGTCCTGACTTTC

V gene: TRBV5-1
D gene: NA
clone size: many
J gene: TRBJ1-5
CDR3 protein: CASSLGTGGQPQHF
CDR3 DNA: TGCGCCAGCAGCTTGGGCACGGGAGGTCAGCCCCAGCATTTT

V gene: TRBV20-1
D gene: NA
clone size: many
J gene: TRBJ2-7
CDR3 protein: CSALRGSFWNEQYF
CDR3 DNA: TGCAGTGCCCTAAGGGGATCCTTTTGGAACGAGCAGTACTTC

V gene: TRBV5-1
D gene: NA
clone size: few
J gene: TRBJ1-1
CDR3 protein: CASSLDRVTHEAFF
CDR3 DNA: TGCGCCAGCAGCTTGGACAGGGTAACCCATGAAGCTTTCTTT

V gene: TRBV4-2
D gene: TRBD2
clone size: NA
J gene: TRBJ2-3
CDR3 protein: CASSQDYSGASTDTQYF
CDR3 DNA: TGTGCCAGCAGCCAGGACTATAGCGGGGCTAGCACAGATACGCAGTATTTT

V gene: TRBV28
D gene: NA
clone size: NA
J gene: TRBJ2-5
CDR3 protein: CASRGLYQETQYF
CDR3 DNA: TGTGCCAGCAGGGGACTGTACCAAGAGACCCAGTACTTC

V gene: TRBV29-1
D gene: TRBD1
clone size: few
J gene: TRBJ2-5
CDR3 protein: CSVSTGAQETQYF
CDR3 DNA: TGCAGCGTCAGTACAGGGGCCCAAGAGACCCAGTACTTC

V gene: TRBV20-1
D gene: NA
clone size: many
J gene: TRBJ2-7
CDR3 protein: CSALDRDLNEQYF
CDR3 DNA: TGCAGCGCCCTTGACAGGGACTTAAACGAGCAGTACTTC

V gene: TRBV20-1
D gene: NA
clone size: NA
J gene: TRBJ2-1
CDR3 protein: CSARESGAEQFF
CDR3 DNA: TGCAGTGCTAGAGAGTCTGGGGCTGAGCAGTTCTTC

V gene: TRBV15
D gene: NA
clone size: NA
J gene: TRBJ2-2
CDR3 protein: CATSRGLGELFF
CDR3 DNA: TGTGCCACCAGCAGAGGGTTGGGGGAGCTGTTTTTT

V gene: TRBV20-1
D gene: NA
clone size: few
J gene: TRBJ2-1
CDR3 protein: CSASSSRGATYNEQFF
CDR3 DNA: TGCAGTGCTAGTTCTAGTCGGGGCGCTACCTACAATGAGCAGTTCTTC

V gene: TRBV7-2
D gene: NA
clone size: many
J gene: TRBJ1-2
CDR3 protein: CASSPTGANYGYTF
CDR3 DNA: TGTGCCAGCAGCCCAACCGGAGCTAACTATGGCTACACCTTC

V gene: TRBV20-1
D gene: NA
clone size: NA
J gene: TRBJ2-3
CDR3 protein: CSASVVAADTQYF
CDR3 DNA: TGCAGTGCTAGCGTGGTAGCGGCAGATACGCAGTATTTT

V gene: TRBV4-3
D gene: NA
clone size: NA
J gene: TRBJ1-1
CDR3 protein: CASSQGPTGGVEAFF
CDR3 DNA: TGCGCCAGCAGCCAGGGGCCTACAGGAGGCGTTGAGGCTTTCTTT

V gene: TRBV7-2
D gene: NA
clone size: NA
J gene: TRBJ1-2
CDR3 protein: CASSSYTVDGYTF
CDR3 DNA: TGTGCCAGCAGCTCCTACACGGTAGATGGCTACACCTTC

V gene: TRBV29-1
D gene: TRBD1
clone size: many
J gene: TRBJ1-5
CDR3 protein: CSVAGTGGLGQPQHF
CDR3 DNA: TGCAGCGTTGCAGGGACAGGGGGTTTGGGTCAGCCCCAGCATTTT

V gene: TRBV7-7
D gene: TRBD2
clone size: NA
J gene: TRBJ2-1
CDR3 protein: CASSLERASGGEQFF
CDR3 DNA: TGTGCTAGCAGCTTAGAGAGAGCTAGCGGGGGTGAGCAGTTCTTC

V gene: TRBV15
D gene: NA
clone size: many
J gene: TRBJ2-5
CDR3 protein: CATSRGGVQGRETQYF
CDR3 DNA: TGTGCCACCAGCAGAGGAGGAGTTCAGGGACGGGAGACCCAGTACTTC

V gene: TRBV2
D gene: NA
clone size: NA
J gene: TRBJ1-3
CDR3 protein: CASSQQPMSGNTIYF
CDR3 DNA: TGTGCCAGCAGCCAACAGCCAATGTCTGGAAACACCATATATTTT

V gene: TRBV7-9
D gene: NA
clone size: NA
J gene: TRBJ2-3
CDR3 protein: CASSWLQESTDTQYF
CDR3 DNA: TGTGCCAGCAGCTGGCTACAGGAAAGCACAGATACGCAGTATTTT

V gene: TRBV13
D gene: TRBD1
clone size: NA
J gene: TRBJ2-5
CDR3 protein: CASSPNGQGETQYF
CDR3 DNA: TGTGCCAGCAGCCCTAACGGACAGGGAGAGACCCAGTACTTC

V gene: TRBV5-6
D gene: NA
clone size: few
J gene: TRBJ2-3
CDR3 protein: CASSPRPDTQYF
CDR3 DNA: TGTGCCAGCAGTCCTCGACCAGATACGCAGTATTTT

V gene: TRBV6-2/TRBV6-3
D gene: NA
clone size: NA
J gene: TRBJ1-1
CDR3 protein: CASSWVRGAEAFF
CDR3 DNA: TGTGCCAGCAGTTGGGTCAGGGGCGCTGAAGCTTTCTTT

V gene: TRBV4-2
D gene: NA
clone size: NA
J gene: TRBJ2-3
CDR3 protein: CASSLVGQRSTDTQYF
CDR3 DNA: TGTGCCAGCAGCCTCGTCGGACAGCGAAGCACAGATACGCAGTATTTT

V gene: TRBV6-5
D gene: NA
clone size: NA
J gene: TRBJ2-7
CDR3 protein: CASSLTNAYHEQYF
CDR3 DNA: TGTGCCAGCAGTTTGACAAACGCCTATCACGAGCAGTACTTC

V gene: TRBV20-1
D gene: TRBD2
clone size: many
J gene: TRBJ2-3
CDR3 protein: CSAKGGAGPTDTQYF
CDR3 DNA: TGCAGTGCTAAGGGAGGAGCGGGACCCACAGATACGCAGTATTTT

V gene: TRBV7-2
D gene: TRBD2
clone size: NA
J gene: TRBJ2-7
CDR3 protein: CASSLVGGLGHYEQYF
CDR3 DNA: TGTGCCAGCAGCTTAGTGGGTGGACTAGGTCACTACGAGCAGTACTTC

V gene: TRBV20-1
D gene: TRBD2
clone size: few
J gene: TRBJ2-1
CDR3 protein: CSSRGGSYNEQFF
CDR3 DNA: TGCAGCTCCCGGGGGGGGTCCTACAATGAGCAGTTCTTC

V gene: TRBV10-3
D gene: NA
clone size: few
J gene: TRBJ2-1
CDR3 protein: CAISPQGQYNEQFF
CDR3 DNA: TGTGCCATCAGCCCACAGGGCCAGTACAATGAGCAGTTCTTC

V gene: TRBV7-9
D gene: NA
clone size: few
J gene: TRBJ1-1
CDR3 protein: CATFRGNVAEAFF
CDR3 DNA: TGTGCCACCTTTAGGGGGAACGTCGCTGAAGCTTTCTTT

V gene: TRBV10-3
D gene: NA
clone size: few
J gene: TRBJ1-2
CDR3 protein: CAISANYGYTF
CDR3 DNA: TGTGCCATCAGTGCTAACTATGGCTACACCTTC

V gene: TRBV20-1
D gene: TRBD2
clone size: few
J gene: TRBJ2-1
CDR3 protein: CSASPHTGLAGGNEQFF
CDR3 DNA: TGCAGTGCTAGCCCCCATACGGGACTAGCGGGAGGCAATGAGCAGTTCTTC

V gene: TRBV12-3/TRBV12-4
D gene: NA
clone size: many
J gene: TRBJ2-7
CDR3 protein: CASSLSGWYYEQYF
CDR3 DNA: TGTGCCAGCAGTTTATCGGGGTGGTACTACGAGCAGTACTTC

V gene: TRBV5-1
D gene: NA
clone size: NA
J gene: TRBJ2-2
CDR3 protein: CASSFLGSGTGELFF
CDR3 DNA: TGCGCCAGCAGCTTCTTGGGTTCGGGGACCGGGGAGCTGTTTTTT

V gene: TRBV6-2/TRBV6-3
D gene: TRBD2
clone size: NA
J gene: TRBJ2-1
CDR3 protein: CASSMGLAVYEQFF
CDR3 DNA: TGTGCCAGCAGTATGGGACTAGCGGTTTATGAGCAGTTCTTC

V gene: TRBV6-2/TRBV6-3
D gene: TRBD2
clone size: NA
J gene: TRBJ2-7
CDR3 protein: CASSGTSYYEQYF
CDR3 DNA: TGTGCCAGCAGTGGGACTAGTTACTACGAGCAGTACTTC

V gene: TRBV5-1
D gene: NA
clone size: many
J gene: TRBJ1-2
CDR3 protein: CASSSRGDQYGYTF
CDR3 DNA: TGCGCCAGCAGCTCCCGCGGGGACCAGTATGGCTACACCTTC

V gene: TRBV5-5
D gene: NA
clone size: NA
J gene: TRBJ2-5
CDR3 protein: CASSLEQRYQETQYF
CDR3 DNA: TGTGCCAGCAGCTTGGAACAGAGATACCAAGAGACCCAGTACTTC